The present T cell receptor (beta chain) was sequenced within a study of T cells expressing NK-cell markers (dated by TCRdb to between 2020 and 2021). Regarding the research as a whole: Three sorted T-cell subsets (CD3+CD56+NKG2C+, CD3+CD56+NKG2C- and CD3+CD56-NKG2C+) from under 10 donors had their TCR beta-chain repertoires profiled. Among the eight sequenced donors, seven were HCMV-seropositive and one was HCMV-seronegative. Illumina HiSeq 2000/2500, MiSeq or NextSeq was used to sequence libraries as 2 x 150 bp reads. All eight donors whose samples were sequenced were randomly selected healthy volunteers, three of them men and five women.

The sample was run on an Illumina HiSeq 2000. TCR beta cDNA libraries were prepared using 5'RACE template switching, which introduced a universal primer site and unique molecular identifiers. cDNA synthesis was primed from the TCR beta constant segment and was followed by two successive PCR amplification steps. The original methods were these. MIGEC was used to demultiplex reads and group the reads by UMI, and MiTCR was used to assemble and quantify clonotypes. To remove erroneous sequences, TCR cDNA sequences were retained only when supported by two or more reads. The tcR package was used for downstream repertoire analysis, and clonotypes were matched across fractions by CDR3 nucleotide sequence plus V segment. VDJmatch was used to annotate antigen specificity against VDJdb, with one amino acid substitution in CDR3 allowed. TCRdb reanalyzed the reads, keeping one entry per CDR3 protein sequence and omitting DNA. The V and J calls shown here were made by TCRdb, not taken from the authors' results. The sample's table covers about 110,000 distinct CDR3 sequences. The ten largest account for roughly 18% of the sample.

Broader findings and caveats from the paper: In six donors, the dominant CD3+CD56+NKG2C+ clonotypes ranked among the top 10 CD8+ clonotypes, making up 1.0-7.0% of CD8+ T cells. Those dominant clonotypes were again the most abundant among CD3+CD56-NKG2C+ cells in several donors, at about 28.3-60.1%. It remained unclear whether the expanded NKG2C-expressing T cell clones were specific for HCMV antigens.

Regarding this clonotype: Which antigen it targets is not known.

Taken from cysteine to phenylalanine, the CDR3 has 12 residues. The nucleotide record is missing. HCMV-specific IgG was detected in serum with a commercial ELISA kit to determine HCMV serostatus. Peripheral blood mononuclear cells were isolated from blood by Ficoll density gradient centrifugation. The V gene is TRBV12-3 or TRBV12-4 and the J gene is TRBJ2-1; TCRdb designates TRBD2, a call that cannot be tested without DNA. Sequencing was done on a sample of blood T cells: a sorted CD56 or NKG2C T cell subset, CD4+ or CD8+ T cells, or bulk PBMC T cells (not recorded which). The TCR sequence derives from a woman between 18 and 70 years old in good health. The CDR3: CASRGLVNEQFF.